This is a list of T cell receptor beta chains from one sample in a study of cytomegalovirus exposure and HLA in healthy donors. Assay: immunoSEQ multiplex PCR; the TCRdb copy retains only in-frame clones and omits some. The table has 90,000 or so clones, roughly 85% seen once. Sequencing was carried out using PBMCs. These receptors were obtained from a female donor in good health and CMV-seronegative. Each CDR3 is given with its conserved first and last residue. Each record gives: V gene, clone size, CDR3 protein. Clone size is not always given. Where it is, it says once, few, many or a class for expanded clones.

V gene: TRBV7-9; clone size: once; CDR3 protein: CASSPGLAEETQYF
V gene: TRBV14; clone size: .; CDR3 protein: CASSQRALQETQYF
V gene: TRBV28; clone size: .; CDR3 protein: CASTQAGLGTGREAFF
V gene: TRBV10-1; clone size: once; CDR3 protein: CASRGTGAGELFF
V gene: TRBV7-8; clone size: .; CDR3 protein: CASSPAGGQSDTQYF
V gene: TRBV4-3; clone size: few; CDR3 protein: CASSQGSGDQETQYF
V gene: TRBV27; clone size: .; CDR3 protein: CASSAGGNDEQYF
V gene: TRBV29-1; clone size: .; CDR3 protein: CSVGGATEKLFF
V gene: TRBV4-3; clone size: few; CDR3 protein: CASSQVGGSTEAFF
V gene: TRBV27; clone size: .; CDR3 protein: CASRLGQGENQPQHF
V gene: TRBV7-2; clone size: .; CDR3 protein: CASSPATGTSEKLFF
V gene: TRBV25-1; clone size: few; CDR3 protein: CASSRQETQYF